The clone carrying this T cell receptor beta chain was observed a few times. This sample was taken from a study of blood T cell repertoires in COVID-19. Study information: T cells, B-cell-depleted T cells, or PBMCs provided the cDNA or gDNA that served as material.

From germline, CDR1 is LGHNA and CDR2 YNFKEQ. CDR3 length: 13 residues. V was clipped by 6 bases and J by 5 bases, with 14 bases between them. Seattle researchers signed up patients amid active infection and tracked them longitudinally. In the source study's methods: Amplifying reference gene primers gave estimates of nucleated cell counts. Generated by immunoSEQ multiplex PCR, the TCRdb table keeps only in-frame clones and is missing some. V, J and clone size are those of that table, while D and trimming were read from the DNA. Here the sample spans around 340,000 clones, 70% to 90% being singletons.

The TCR comes from a woman aged 60-75 years with COVID-19, enrolled during active disease. Sequencing was done on a sample of peripheral blood. The chain has TRBV4-2 and TRBJ2-7, with a weak D call TRBD2 (6 bases). This CDR3 reads CASSMSASDEQYF. The CDR3 coding sequence is TGTGCCAGCAGTATGAGTGCTAGCGACGAGCAGTACTTC.